The clone carrying this T cell receptor beta chain was observed a handful of times. Its antigen is as yet unknown. This sample is drawn from a study of CD8 T cells in ankylosing spondylitis. Study observations and caveats: A motif in TCR beta, a set of eight or nine highly homologous variants, appeared characteristic of ankylosing spondylitis blood. Previous work reported some of these motif variants in the synovial fluid and blood of reactive arthritis. According to the report, clones linked to the disease were significantly enriched in matched synovial fluid samples taken from ankylosing spondylitis patients. Disease-linked clones had a CD8+ phenotype and relatively low frequency in peripheral blood.

Making the TCR beta libraries involved quantitative 5'-RACE with molecular barcodes. TCRdb used MiXCR to reprocess the 5' RACE reads, holding one entry per CDR3 protein. The sample lists 400,000 to 450,000 distinct CDR3 sequences, about a sixth occurring once. The sequence derives from a male donor with ankylosing spondylitis. Sequencing was carried out using blood, either unsorted or a sorted T cell fraction (not recorded which).

This CDR3 reads CSARRTGSSYSNQPQHF. CDR3 in DNA: TGCAGTGCTAGACGAACAGGGTCGTCTTATAGCAATCAGCCCCAGCATTTT. The chain has TRBV20-1 and TRBJ1-5, with D perhaps matching TRBD1 (6 bases). CDR1 and CDR2 (germline): DFQATT, SNEGSKA (reference sequence). V lost 2 bases and J 0 bases, leaving 17 bases between the germline ends. This CDR3 contains 17 residues.